Listed below are T cell receptor beta chains from one sample, sequenced in a study of T cell clonotyping in hematopoietic cell transplantation. Measured with immunoSEQ multiplex PCR; TCRdb has only the in-frame clones, and not every one. The sample has 25,000 or so clones; roughly 71% are singletons. Sequencing used peripheral blood mononuclear cells, obtained before stem cell transplant. Every receptor here comes from a man aged 50 or older with myelodysplastic syndrome. Some clones in this sample may be carry-over from other donors' samples. The CDR3 runs from the conserved cysteine through the conserved F or W. D genes are given only for firm matches. Clone size, where shown, is once, few, many, or a class for clones that have expanded.

D gene | J gene | clone size | V gene | CDR3 protein | CDR3 DNA
NA | TRBJ1-1 | few | TRBV5-1 | CASRRGETMNTEAFF | TGCGCCAGCAGAAGGGGAGAGACAATGAACACTGAAGCTTTCTTT
TRBD2 | TRBJ2-2 | NA | TRBV7-2 | CASSNPLTSGRTGELFF | TGTGCCAGCAGCAATCCCCTGACTAGCGGGAGGACCGGGGAGCTGTTTTTT
NA | TRBJ1-5 | few | TRBV5-1 | CASSLAGSVGQPQHF | TGCGCCAGCAGCTTGGCAGGGTCAGTAGGTCAGCCCCAGCATTTT
NA | TRBJ1-5 | NA | TRBV7-8 | CASSLVGGKSNQPQHF | TGTGCCAGCAGCTTAGTCGGGGGAAAGAGCAATCAGCCCCAGCATTTT
TRBD1 | TRBJ1-1 | few | TRBV6-5 | CASSYFSQGATEAFF | TGTGCCAGCAGTTACTTCTCACAGGGGGCGACTGAAGCTTTCTTT
NA | TRBJ1-1 | large | TRBV5-6 | CASAPWGPTEAFF | TGTGCCAGCGCCCCCTGGGGTCCCACTGAAGCTTTCTTT
NA | TRBJ1-5 | NA | TRBV28 | CASSFSDQPQHF | TGTGCCAGCAGTTTCTCTGATCAGCCCCAGCATTTT
TRBD2 | TRBJ2-7 | NA | TRBV6-6 | CASSQGGNYEQYF | TGTGCCAGCAGTCAGGGAGGGAACTACGAGCAGTACTTC
NA | TRBJ1-2 | NA | TRBV30 | CARRRIPNYGYTF | TGTGCCCGGAGACGGATTCCCAACTATGGCTACACCTTC
NA | TRBJ2-5 | NA | TRBV5-6 | CASTPWGGRRQETQYF | TGTGCCAGCACTCCCTGGGGGGGCCGGCGGCAAGAGACCCAGTACTTC
NA | TRBJ2-5 | few | TRBV7-9 | CASSQSGGSETQYF | TGTGCCAGCAGCCAGTCCGGGGGATCGGAGACCCAGTACTTC
TRBD2 | TRBJ2-7 | NA | TRBV28 | CASSPSSGSAYEQYF | TGTGCCAGCAGCCCATCTAGCGGGAGTGCCTACGAGCAGTACTTC
NA | TRBJ2-7 | NA | TRBV6-4 | CASSGSRGENEQYF | TGTGCCAGCAGTGGCTCGCGAGGGGAAAACGAGCAGTACTTC
NA | TRBJ1-1 | few | TRBV6-5 | CASRPTDRRNTEAFF | TGTGCCAGCAGACCCACTGACAGGCGGAACACTGAAGCTTTCTTT
NA | TRBJ1-4 | NA | TRBV6-5 | CASSYSGLEKLFF | TGTGCCAGCAGTTACAGCGGGTTGGAAAAACTGTTTTTT
NA | TRBJ2-3 | NA | TRBV5-6 | CASSFGRGLIAGTDTQYF | TGTGCCAGCAGCTTTGGGAGGGGGTTGATTGCAGGCACAGATACGCAGTATTTT
NA | TRBJ1-1 | few | TRBV5-8 | CASSLDRDTEAFF | TGTGCCAGCAGCTTGGACAGGGACACTGAAGCTTTCTTT
TRBD1 | TRBJ2-2 | NA | TRBV10-3 | CAISKTQGAGELFF | TGTGCCATCAGTAAAACCCAGGGGGCCGGGGAGCTGTTTTTT
NA | TRBJ1-2 | NA | TRBV7-6 | CASSLAGPPLTF | TGTGCCAGCAGCTTAGCGGGGCCGCCCCTCACCTTC
NA | TRBJ2-7 | NA | TRBV29-1 | CSVNPGGTYEQYF | TGCAGCGTTAATCCTGGGGGAACCTACGAGCAGTACTTC
TRBD2 | TRBJ2-7 | NA | TRBV5-6 | CASSLTGASGDYEQYF | TGTGCCAGCAGCTTAACTGGGGCTAGCGGAGACTACGAGCAGTACTTC
TRBD1 | TRBJ1-5 | NA | TRBV6-1 | CASRRTGGNQPQHF | TGTGCCAGCAGGAGAACAGGGGGCAATCAGCCCCAGCATTTT
NA | TRBJ2-1 | NA | TRBV5-1 | CASSGGPGTYNEQFF | TGCGCCAGCAGTGGGGGGCCCGGGACCTACAATGAGCAGTTCTTC
NA | TRBJ1-1 | NA | TRBV25-1 | CASSGPTGTNTEAFF | TGTGCCAGCAGTGGGCCGACAGGAACGAACACTGAAGCTTTCTTT
TRBD1 | TRBJ1-2 | NA | TRBV5-8 | CASSLGDREERGYTF | TGTGCCAGCAGCTTGGGGGACAGGGAAGAGAGGGGCTACACCTTC
TRBD2 | TRBJ2-7 | few | TRBV5-1 | CASTPGGGMYEQYF | TGCGCCAGCACCCCGGGGGGAGGGATGTACGAGCAGTACTTC
NA | TRBJ2-2 | NA | TRBV29-1 | CSVRGQMNTGELFF | TGCAGCGTTAGGGGACAAATGAACACCGGGGAGCTGTTTTTT
NA | TRBJ2-2 | NA | TRBV2 | CASRPVGGYEELFF | TGTGCCAGCAGACCAGTTGGGGGATATGAGGAGCTGTTTTTT
NA | TRBJ2-7 | few | TRBV4-1 | CASSQVTRSSYEQYF | TGCGCCAGCAGCCAAGTGACTAGGAGCTCCTACGAGCAGTACTTC
NA | TRBJ2-7 | NA | TRBV5-1 | CASSLIAFDYEQYF | TGCGCCAGCAGCTTGATAGCGTTCGACTACGAGCAGTACTTC
NA | TRBJ1-4 | NA | TRBV5-1 | CASSLLGGTTNEKLFF | TGCGCCAGCAGCTTGTTGGGCGGTACGACTAATGAAAAACTGTTTTTT
NA | TRBJ1-2 | NA | TRBV30 | CAWSVLGGYTF | TGTGCCTGGAGTGTACTCGGGGGCTACACCTTC
NA | TRBJ2-2 | NA | TRBV6-5 | CATGNTGELFF | TGTGCCACCGGTAACACCGGGGAGCTGTTTTTT
NA | TRBJ1-1 | NA | TRBV2 | CASSEGHREAFF | TGTGCCAGCAGTGAGGGGCACCGGGAGGCTTTCTTT
NA | TRBJ2-7 | NA | TRBV11-1 | CASSLEAGVGYEQYF | TGTGCCAGCAGCTTAGAGGCCGGTGTTGGATACGAGCAGTACTTC
TRBD2 | TRBJ2-7 | few | TRBV5-1 | CASSLVAGGLHEQYF | TGCGCCAGCAGCTTGGTTGCGGGGGGGCTCCACGAGCAGTACTTC
NA | TRBJ1-1 | NA | TRBV5-1 | CASSPLQDAEAFF | TGCGCCAGCAGCCCCCTCCAGGACGCTGAAGCTTTCTTT
NA | TRBJ2-2 | NA | TRBV4-3 | CASSREGAGNTGELFF | TGCGCCAGCAGCCGTGAAGGGGCGGGGAACACCGGGGAGCTGTTTTTT
NA | TRBJ1-6 | NA | TRBV5-6 | CASSPFGGRISPLHF | TGTGCCAGCAGTCCCTTTGGAGGGAGGATTTCACCCCTCCACTTT
NA | TRBJ2-7 | NA | TRBV4-2 | CASSQDRGTSYEQYF | TGTGCCAGCAGCCAAGATAGGGGGACCTCCTACGAGCAGTACTTC
TRBD2 | TRBJ2-5 | NA | TRBV30 | CAWSGKLAGGYGETQYF | TGTGCCTGGAGTGGTAAATTAGCGGGGGGCTACGGGGAGACCCAGTACTTC
NA | TRBJ2-7 | NA | TRBV29-1 | CSVAGEIYEQYF | TGCAGCGTTGCGGGGGAAATCTACGAGCAGTACTTC
NA | TRBJ1-4 | NA | TRBV4-3 | CASSQNTALGEKLFF | TGCGCCAGCAGCCAAAACACTGCGTTGGGTGAAAAACTGTTTTTT
TRBD2 | TRBJ2-7 | NA | TRBV2 | CASSPRTSGSYEQYF | TGTGCCAGCAGCCCAAGGACTAGCGGGAGCTACGAGCAGTACTTC
NA | TRBJ2-1 | once | TRBV30 | CACRDTHDYNEQFF | TGTGCCTGCCGGGACACACACGACTACAATGAGCAGTTCTTC
NA | TRBJ1-1 | NA | TRBV12-5 | CASGLGGAGNTEAFF | TGTGCTAGTGGCCTCGGGGGGGCAGGAAACACTGAAGCTTTCTTT
NA | TRBJ2-7 | NA | TRBV15 | CATSRDLAKQYF | TGTGCCACCAGCAGAGATTTAGCCAAGCAGTACTTC
NA | TRBJ2-5 | few | TRBV7-7 | CASSLRGGETQYF | TGTGCCAGCAGCCTTAGGGGGGGGGAGACCCAGTACTTC
NA | TRBJ1-3 | medium-sized | TRBV6-5 | CASSHVNSGNTIYF | TGTGCCAGCAGCCATGTCAACTCTGGAAACACCATATATTTT
NA | TRBJ2-3 | NA | TRBV13 | CASSGWGADDTQYF | TGTGCCAGCAGCGGCTGGGGGGCGGACGATACGCAGTATTTT